The 24 T cell receptor beta chains presented below share a single source sample, sequenced in a study of identifying expanded T cells in peripheral blood. Clones were read by immunoSEQ multiplex PCR, and TCRdb kept only the in-frame ones, dropping some. In the table there are just over 90,000 clones, 88% of which are singletons. Sequencing was carried out using blood. The receptor source for this set is a person between 18 and 69 years old in good health.

This clone is a singleton in its sample. The rearrangement links TRBV6-1 to TRBJ1-2; D is unresolved. The CDR3 runs 16 residues. From germline, CDR1 is MNHNS and CDR2 SASEGT. V lost 4 bases, J lost 0 bases, and 15 bases lay in between. As DNA, the CDR3 is TGTGCCAGCAGTGGAACCCACAAGTTCTCTAACTATGGCTACACCTTC. It codes for CASSGTHKFSNYGYTF.

The chain employs TRBV15 and TRBJ1-3; no firm D call. This CDR3 contains 14 residues. Germline V gene data show CDR1 as LNHNV and CDR2 as YYDKDF (reference sequence). The germline V and J ends were trimmed by 0 bases and 4 bases, with 7 bases remaining between them. The CDR3 reads CATSRDSAGNTIYF. The CDR3 DNA is TGTGCCACCAGCAGAGATTCGGCAGGAAACACCATATATTTT.

The chain employs TRBV12-5 and TRBJ1-1; TRBD1 is a possible D gene (6 bases). The ends were cut back, 3 bases at V and 2 bases at J, with 16 bases in the middle. Germline CDR1 reads LGHNT; CDR2 reads FRNRAP. The CDR3 covers 16 residues. The CDR3 nucleotides read TGTGCTAGTGGTTTTGTACAGGGAGACGGTAACACTGAAGCTTTCTTT. Protein: CASGFVQGDGNTEAFF.

V is TRBV5-6 and J is TRBJ1-5; D not resolved. The CDR3 loop spans 14 amino acids. V was trimmed by 2 bases and J by 4 bases, leaving 10 bases between them. The germline V gene encodes CDR1 SGHDT and CDR2 YYEEEE. The DNA of the CDR3 is TGTGCCAGCAGCTTCAGCGGCGTTAATCAGCCCCAGCATTTT. It translates to CASSFSGVNQPQHF.

The chain recombines TRBV7-2 with TRBJ2-3; 7 nucleotides line up with TRBD2. The CDR3 sequence is 18 residues long. J was trimmed by 5 bases and V by 2 bases; bases with no gene match: 16. The V gene's germline CDR1 is SGHTA and CDR2 FQGNSA. In DNA form, the CDR3 reads TGTGCCAGCAGCTTAACCGGGCGGGAGACTTTCCGTAGAGATACGCAGTATTTT. Amino acids: CASSLTGRETFRRDTQYF.

The genes are TRBV27 and TRBJ2-2, with D possibly being TRBD1 or TRBD2 (5 bases each). Germline-derived CDR1 and CDR2 are MNHEY and SMNVEV (reference sequence). Trimming pared 3 bases from V and 5 bases from J, leaving 13 bases between. This CDR3 has 15 amino acids. The CDR3 coding sequence is TGTGCCAGCAGTTTGGTGGGGGTGGGGACCGGGGAGCTGTTTTTT. Translating gives CASSLVGVGTGELFF.

The chain uses TRBV7-9 and TRBJ2-2, with 8 bases identical to TRBD1. The CDR3 totals 13 residues. V shed 6 bases and J 7 bases; nucleotides not matched to a gene: 4. Germline loops: CDR1 SEHNR, CDR2 FQNEAQ (reference sequence). CDR3 DNA sequence: TGTGCCAGCAGACCACAGGGGGACGGGGAGCTGTTTTTT. Its protein product is CASRPQGDGELFF.

The chain links TRBV28 to TRBJ1-4, with D possibly being TRBD1 (6 bases). The CDR3 length is 14 residues. Trimming took 5 bases from V and 6 from J, leaving 13 bases between them. Germline V gives CDR1 MDHEN, CDR2 SYDVKM. DNA of the CDR3: TGTGCCAGCAGTCGAGGGGGAGACGATGAAAAACTGTTTTTT. It codes for CASSRGGDDEKLFF.

The genes are TRBV18 and TRBJ1-3; D is unresolved. Per the germline V gene, CDR1 is KGHSH and CDR2 is LQKENI. V shed 5 bases and J shed 0 bases, with 14 bases lying between them. This CDR3 has 16 amino acids. Here the CDR3 reads CASSSPTALSGNTIYF. In DNA, the CDR3 is TGTGCCAGCTCATCCCCGACTGCTCTCTCTGGAAACACCATATATTTT.

The rearrangement links TRBV16 to TRBJ1-2; no clear D gene. The germline CDR1 and CDR2 sequences are KGHSY and FQNENV. The V gene lost 0 bases and the J gene lost 2 bases, with 7 bases spanning the gap. This CDR3 contains 14 residues. The chain's CDR3 is CASSQSYGNYGYTF. DNA of the CDR3: TGTGCCAGCAGCCAATCGTACGGGAACTATGGCTACACCTTC.

The chain carries TRBV7-2 and TRBJ2-3; D may correspond to TRBD1 or TRBD2 (6 bases each). The CDR3 length is 15 residues. Germline assignment: CDR1 SGHTA and CDR2 FQGNSA. V was pared by 3 bases and J by 4 bases, with 14 bases between. The CDR3 sequence: CASSLGGGSPDTQYF. CDR3 coding DNA: TGTGCCAGCAGCTTGGGGGGCGGGTCCCCAGATACGCAGTATTTT.

The V and J genes are TRBV7-9 and TRBJ2-2, with TRBD1 as a possible D gene (6 bases). The CDR3 is 16 residues long. Trimming shortened V by 5 bases and J by 6 bases, and 19 bases separated the two germline ends. CDR1 is SEHNR and CDR2 is FQNEAQ in the germline V gene (reference sequence). In DNA, the CDR3 is TGTGCCAGCAGCCGTTTCCAGGGGATTGGTGCCGGGGAGCTGTTTTTT. Its translation: CASSRFQGIGAGELFF.

This sequence joins TRBV6-1 and TRBJ2-7; 7 bases align to TRBD1. The CDR3 is 12 amino acids. The junction had 3 bases not matched to a gene; V was cut back by 6 bases and J by 4 bases. CDR1 and CDR2 (germline): MNHNS, SASEGT. Here the CDR3 reads CASSEQGYEQYF. The DNA for the CDR3 is TGTGCCAGCAGCGAACAGGGGTACGAGCAGTACTTC.

The chain links TRBV5-4 to TRBJ1-4, with D unresolved. Germline assignment: CDR1 SGHNT and CDR2 YYREEE (reference sequence). The V gene lost 6 bases and the J gene lost 0 bases, with 9 bases spanning the gap. The CDR3 loop spans 14 amino acids. CDR3 sequence reads: CASTSEPTNEKLFF. In DNA, the CDR3 is TGTGCCAGCACTTCAGAGCCAACTAATGAAAAACTGTTTTTT.

The chain uses TRBV5-4 and TRBJ1-2; 11 bases are a match to TRBD1. V shed 4 bases, J shed 8 bases, and the junction held 4 bases outside the gene matches. Germline V gene lookup returns CDR1 SGHNT and CDR2 YYREEE (reference sequence). This CDR3 contains 13 residues. The CDR3 sequence is CASSADRGHGYTF. As DNA, the CDR3 is TGTGCCAGCAGCGCGGACAGGGGGCACGGCTACACCTTC.

V is TRBV5-8 and J is TRBJ1-5; D possibly corresponds to TRBD1 (5 bases). The CDR3 is made up of 11 amino acids. CDR1 SGHTS and CDR2 YDEGEE come from the germline V gene. Trimming removed 10 bases from V and 6 bases from J, with 11 bases in between. The CDR3: CAGLDSQPQHF. CDR3 coding DNA: TGTGCCGGATTAGACAGTCAGCCCCAGCATTTT.

The chain recombines TRBV5-1 with TRBJ1-2; maybe TRBD1 (5 bases). V was cut by 4 bases and J by 8 bases, with 18 bases left in between. The CDR3 consists of 14 residues. Germline V gene lookup returns CDR1 SGHRS and CDR2 YFSETQ. The CDR3 DNA reads TGCGCCAGCAGCCCCACGGGCGGGGGTGAGGGCTACACCTTC. Translation gives CASSPTGGGEGYTF.

The V call is TRBV4-1, the J call TRBJ1-3; D remains ambiguous. The CDR3 contains 14 residues. Germline V gene data show CDR1 as MGHRA and CDR2 as YSYEKL. Trimming shortened V by 1 base and J by 1 base, and 5 bases separated the two germline ends. CDR3 in amino acids: CASSQAISGNTIYF. The CDR3 coding sequence is TGCGCCAGCAGCCAAGCCATATCTGGAAACACCATATATTTT.

The J gene is TRBJ1-1, the V gene TRBV19, with D tentatively TRBD1 (6 bases). V lost 3 bases and J lost 1, with 21 bases in between. The CDR3 is 18 amino acids. Germline V lookup: CDR1 LNHDA, CDR2 SQIVND (reference sequence). CDR3 in amino acids: CASSIWSKGGSQNTEAFF. CDR3 nucleotide sequence: TGTGCCAGTAGTATCTGGAGTAAGGGGGGCTCCCAGAACACTGAAGCTTTCTTT.

The V call is TRBV28, the J call TRBJ1-5; D gene ambiguous. CDR3 length: 13 amino acids. Germline V gene lookup returns CDR1 MDHEN and CDR2 SYDVKM. V lost 5 bases, J lost 1 base, and 6 bases lay in between. The CDR3 DNA reads as TGTGCCAGCAGTAGCGGAAGCAATCAGCCCCAGCATTTT. Amino acid sequence: CASSSGSNQPQHF.

The chain combines TRBV19 with TRBJ2-1; D possibly matches TRBD1 or TRBD2 (6 bases each). The germline V gene has CDR1 LNHDA and CDR2 SQIVND (reference sequence). There are 12 residues in the CDR3. The V end lost 8 bases, the J end lost 4 bases, and 9 bases lay between the germline ends. CDR3 sequence: CASGGRYNEQFF. The CDR3 nucleotides are TGTGCCAGTGGGGGGCGGTACAATGAGCAGTTCTTC.

This clone has just one count. The rearrangement uses TRBV28 and TRBJ2-7; perhaps TRBD2 as D (6 bases). V lost 7 bases and J lost 6, with 10 bases in between. The CDR3 has 11 residues. Germline-derived CDR1 and CDR2 are MDHEN and SYDVKM. The CDR3 spells CASISGSEQYF. CDR3 coding DNA: TGTGCCAGCATTTCCGGGAGCGAGCAGTACTTC.

This sequence joins TRBV7-2 and TRBJ2-5; tentatively, D is TRBD1 (5 bases). Trimming removed 4 bases from V and 2 bases from J, with 8 bases in between. CDR3 size: 13 residues. CDR1 SGHTA and CDR2 FQGNSA come from the germline V gene. The CDR3 here is CASSWTKQETQYF. CDR3 DNA sequence: TGTGCCAGCAGCTGGACAAAACAAGAGACCCAGTACTTC.

The V and J genes are TRBV27 and TRBJ2-6; D is perhaps TRBD1 (5 bases). Germline V gives CDR1 MNHEY, CDR2 SMNVEV (reference sequence). The V end was cut by 6 bases, the J end by 0 bases, with 9 bases between. The CDR3 loop spans 15 amino acids. The CDR3 reads CASSIGVSGANVLTF. The DNA of the CDR3 is TGTGCCAGCAGCATAGGGGTCTCTGGGGCCAACGTCCTGACTTTC.